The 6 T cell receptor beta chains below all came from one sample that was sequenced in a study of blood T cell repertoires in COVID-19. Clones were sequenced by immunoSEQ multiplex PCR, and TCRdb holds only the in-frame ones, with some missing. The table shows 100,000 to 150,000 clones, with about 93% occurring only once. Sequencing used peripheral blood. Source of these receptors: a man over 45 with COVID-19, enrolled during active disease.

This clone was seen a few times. CDR3 amino acids: CASSALEGGTQYF. The CDR3 region has the DNA TGTGCCAGCAGCGCGCTGGAGGGAGGGACCCAGTACTTC. The chain links TRBV9 to TRBJ2-5; tentatively, D is TRBD2 (6 bases). This CDR3 comprises 13 residues. Germline CDR1 and CDR2: SGDLS and YYNGEE. Trimming removed 3 bases at V and 7 bases at J, with 13 bases between. Full variable domain (missing parts from reference TRBV9 and TRBJ2-5): DSGVTQTPKHLITATGQRVTLRCSPRSGDLSVYWYQQSLDQGLQFLIQYYNGEERAKGNILERFSAQQFPDLHSELNLSSLELGDSALYFCASSALEGGTQYFGPGTRLLVL.

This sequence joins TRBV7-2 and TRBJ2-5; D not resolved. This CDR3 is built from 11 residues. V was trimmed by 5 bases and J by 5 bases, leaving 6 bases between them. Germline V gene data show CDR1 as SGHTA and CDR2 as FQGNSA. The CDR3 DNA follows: TGTGCCAGCAGCGAGGCGGAGACCCAGTACTTC. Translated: CASSEAETQYF.

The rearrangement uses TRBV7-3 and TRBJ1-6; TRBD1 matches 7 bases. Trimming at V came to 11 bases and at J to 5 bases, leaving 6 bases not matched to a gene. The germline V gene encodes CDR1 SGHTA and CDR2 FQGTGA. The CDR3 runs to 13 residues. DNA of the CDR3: TGTGCCTCCGCTACAGGGGATAATTCACCCCTCCACTTT. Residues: CASATGDNSPLHF.

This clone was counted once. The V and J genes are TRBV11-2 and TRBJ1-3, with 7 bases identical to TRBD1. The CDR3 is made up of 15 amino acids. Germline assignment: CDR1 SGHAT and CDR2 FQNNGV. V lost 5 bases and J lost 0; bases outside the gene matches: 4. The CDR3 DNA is TGTGCCAGCAGCCCGCAGGGGGTCTCTGGAAACACCATATATTTT. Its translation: CASSPQGVSGNTIYF.

The CDR3 coding sequence is TGCGCCAGCAGCTACGTCGCACGCCGGAGAGAAGATGTTGAAAAACTGTTTTTT. It specifies CASSYVARRREDVEKLFF. The V and J genes are TRBV5-1 and TRBJ1-4, with D hard to call. CDR3 length: 18 residues. Trimming removed 3 bases from V and 7 bases from J, with 25 bases in between. The V gene's germline CDR1 is SGHRS and CDR2 YFSETQ.

The CDR3: CASSPGLYNEQFF. The CDR3 DNA follows: TGTGCCAGCAGCCCCGGACTCTACAATGAGCAGTTCTTC. V is TRBV14 and J is TRBJ2-1; D is perhaps TRBD2 (5 bases). The germline gives CDR1 SGHDN, CDR2 FVKESK. The V gene lost 4 bases and the J gene lost 3 bases, with 7 bases spanning the gap. The CDR3 covers 13 residues.